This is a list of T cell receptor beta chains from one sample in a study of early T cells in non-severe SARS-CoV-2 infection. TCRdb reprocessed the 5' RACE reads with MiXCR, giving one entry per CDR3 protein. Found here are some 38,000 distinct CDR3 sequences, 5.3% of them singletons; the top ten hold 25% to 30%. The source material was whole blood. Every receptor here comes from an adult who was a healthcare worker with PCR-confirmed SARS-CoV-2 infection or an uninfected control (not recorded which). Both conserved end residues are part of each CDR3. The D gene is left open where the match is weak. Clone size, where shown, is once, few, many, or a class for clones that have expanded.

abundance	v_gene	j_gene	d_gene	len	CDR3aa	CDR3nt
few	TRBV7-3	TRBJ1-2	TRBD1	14	CASSSGQGDGGYTF	TGTGCCAGCAGCTCGGGACAGGGGGACGGAGGCTACACCTTC
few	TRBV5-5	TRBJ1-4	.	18	CASSQRPPGAPDREKLFF	TGTGCCAGCAGCCAAAGGCCCCCAGGGGCGCCTGATCGTGAAAAACTGTTTTTT
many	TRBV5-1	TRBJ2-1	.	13	CASSLWGAGEQFF	TGCGCCAGCAGCCTGTGGGGGGCAGGGGAGCAGTTCTTC
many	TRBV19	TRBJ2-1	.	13	CASSKGPWGEQFF	TGTGCCAGTAGTAAAGGCCCTTGGGGGGAGCAGTTCTTC
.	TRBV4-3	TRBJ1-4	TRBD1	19	CASSQDSRTGASYYGKLFF	TGCGCCAGCAGCCAAGATAGTAGGACAGGGGCGTCGTATTACGGAAAACTGTTTTTT
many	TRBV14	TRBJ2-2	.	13	CASSQWDTGELFF	TGTGCCAGCAGCCAGTGGGACACCGGGGAGCTGTTTTTT
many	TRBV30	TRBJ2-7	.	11	CAWSGGWEQYF	TGTGCCTGGAGTGGGGGATGGGAGCAGTACTTC
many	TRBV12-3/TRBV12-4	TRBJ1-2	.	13	CASGVDPNYGYTF	TGTGCCAGCGGCGTGGACCCTAACTATGGCTACACCTTC
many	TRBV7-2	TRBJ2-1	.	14	CASSFESPYNEQFF	TGTGCCAGCAGCTTTGAGTCGCCCTACAATGAGCAGTTCTTC
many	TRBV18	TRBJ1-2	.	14	CASSPRQANYGYTF	TGTGCCAGCTCACCGCGACAGGCTAACTATGGCTACACCTTC
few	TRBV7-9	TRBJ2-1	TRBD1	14	CASSAGQGSYEQFF	TGTGCCAGCAGCGCCGGACAGGGGTCGTATGAGCAGTTCTTC
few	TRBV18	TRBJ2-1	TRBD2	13	CASHRDYYNEQFF	TGTGCCAGCCACCGGGACTACTACAATGAGCAGTTCTTC
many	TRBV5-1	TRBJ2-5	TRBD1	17	CASSIQWRQGAQETQYF	TGCGCCAGCAGCATACAGTGGAGACAGGGGGCCCAAGAGACCCAGTACTTC
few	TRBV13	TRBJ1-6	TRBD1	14	CASSSTGVGSPLHF	TGTGCCAGCAGCTCCACAGGGGTAGGTTCACCCCTCCACTTT
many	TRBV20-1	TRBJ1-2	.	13	CSASPVWGYGYTF	TGCAGTGCCTCACCCGTTTGGGGATATGGCTACACCTTC
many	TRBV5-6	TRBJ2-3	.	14	CASSLQVTTDTQYF	TGTGCCAGCAGCTTGCAAGTCACCACAGATACGCAGTATTTT